One sample yielded the 29 T cell receptor beta chains listed below, sequenced in a study of CD8+ T cells in alopecia areata. RNA extraction and reverse transcription yielded cDNA as sequencing template. Assay used: immunoSEQ multiplex PCR; TCRdb lists only in-frame clones, some missing. The data contain roughly 200,000 clones, around 60% of them singletons. Treatment reported: oral pan-JAK inhibitor, 5-10 mg twice daily. The specimen was CD8+ T cells sorted from blood, collected at week 24, from a patient treated with tofacitinib. Receptor source: a human donor with alopecia areata.

This clone turned up a few times. The gene calls are TRBV11-2 and TRBJ2-5; D might be TRBD1 or TRBD2, each matching 5 bases. The CDR3 has 16 residues. Germline V gives CDR1 SGHAT, CDR2 FQNNGV. The V gene lost 5 bases and the J gene lost 1 base, with 17 bases spanning the gap. CDR3 sequence: CASSAHGLGTQETQYF. CDR3 DNA sequence: TGTGCCAGCAGCGCCCACGGCCTGGGGACCCAAGAGACCCAGTACTTC.

The chain recombines TRBV9 with TRBJ1-2; D is ambiguous. The V and J ends lost 4 bases and 4 bases respectively, with 14 bases between them. This CDR3 is 14 amino acids long. Per the germline V gene, CDR1 is SGDLS and CDR2 is YYNGEE. The CDR3 protein is CASSPEVIGYGYTF. The CDR3 DNA reads TGTGCCAGCAGCCCCGAGGTTATAGGCTATGGCTACACCTTC.

The chain links TRBV6-1 to TRBJ1-5; possible D gene TRBD1, 5 bases. CDR1 MNHNS and CDR2 SASEGT come from the germline V gene. Trimming shortened V by 6 bases and J by 0 bases, and 12 bases separated the two germline ends. The CDR3 length is 15 residues. CDR3 in amino acids: CASRETAYSNQPQHF. CDR3 bases: TGTGCCAGCAGAGAGACAGCGTATAGCAATCAGCCCCAGCATTTT.

The chain links TRBV27 to TRBJ2-7, with 9 bases fitting TRBD1. Germline values: CDR1 MNHEY, CDR2 SMNVEV (reference sequence). The CDR3 loop spans 13 amino acids. Losses at the gene ends were 10 bases for V and 3 bases for J; bases not matched to a gene: 7. The CDR3 bases are TGTGCCACCCACGGGACAGGGCACTACGAGCAGTACTTC. Translated: CATHGTGHYEQYF.

This chain links TRBV4-1 with TRBJ1-3; D perhaps matches TRBD1 (5 bases). Trimming shortened V by 0 bases and J by 4 bases, and 10 bases separated the two germline ends. The V gene's germline CDR1 is MGHRA and CDR2 YSYEKL. This CDR3 comprises 15 residues. CDR3 coding DNA: TGCGCCAGCAGCCAAGATCCAGGGCTGGGAAACACCATATATTTT. This codes for CASSQDPGLGNTIYF.

The chain combines TRBV7-3 with TRBJ2-3; the D is unclear. The CDR3 consists of 12 residues. The V end was cut by 4 bases, the J end by 4 bases, with 6 bases between. CDR1 is SGHTA, CDR2 FQGTGA, per germline. This CDR3 reads CASSSRPDTQYF. As DNA, the CDR3 is TGTGCCAGCAGCTCCCGCCCAGATACGCAGTATTTT.

In this sample, this clone turned up a few times. V gene TRBV4-1 combines with J gene TRBJ1-5, with a tentative D call TRBD1 (6 bases). The CDR3 has 16 amino acids. Germline lookup yields CDR1 MGHRA and CDR2 YSYEKL. The V and J ends lost 1 base and 4 bases respectively, with 14 bases between them. The CDR3 sequence: CASSQGADRANQPQHF. The CDR3 nucleotides read TGCGCCAGCAGCCAAGGAGCGGACAGAGCTAATCAGCCCCAGCATTTT.

This clone was counted a few times. The chain recombines TRBV7-2 with TRBJ1-1; D is uncertain. The germline gives CDR1 SGHTA, CDR2 FQGNSA. The CDR3 loop spans 13 amino acids. The V and J ends lost 4 bases and 4 bases respectively, with 10 bases between them. CDR3 coding DNA: TGTGCCAGCAGCTCCGATAGCATCACTGAAGCTTTCTTT. Its translation is CASSSDSITEAFF.

This rearrangement joins TRBV25-1 to TRBJ1-2, with 9 nucleotides matching TRBD1. CDR3 length: 14 residues. CDR1 MGHDK and CDR2 SYGVNS come from the germline V gene. J was trimmed by 6 bases and V by 1 base; bases with no gene match: 3. The CDR3 loop is CASSEFRTGDGYTF. In DNA, the CDR3 is TGTGCCAGCAGTGAATTTAGGACAGGGGATGGCTACACCTTC.

V and J are TRBV6-6 and TRBJ2-1; D ambiguous. Deletions cut 8 bases from V and 6 bases from J, with 8 bases between. Germline loops: CDR1 MNHNY, CDR2 SVGAGI (reference sequence). The CDR3 loop spans 11 amino acids. The CDR3 bases are TGTGCCAGCCAACGGGCCAATGAGCAGTTCTTC. Translation gives CASQRANEQFF.

The V and J genes are TRBV4-1 and TRBJ1-2; D uncertain. Trimming removed 4 bases at V and 2 bases at J, with 17 bases between. CDR3 length: 16 residues. Germline loops: CDR1 MGHRA, CDR2 YSYEKL. CDR3: CASSPEGEGNNYGYTF. CDR3 coding DNA: TGCGCCAGCAGCCCCGAGGGCGAGGGAAACAACTATGGCTACACCTTC.

Regarding this clone: The junction does not match germline at one end; this may be a read error. The rearrangement joins TRBV2 to TRBJ2-7, with TRBD2 as a possible D gene (6 bases). In germline, CDR1 is SNHLY, CDR2 FYNNEI. This CDR3 has 10 residues. CDR3 amino acids: CASRGRRLVF. The CDR3 DNA reads as TGTGCCAGCAGAGGACGGAGACTAGTCTTC. Full variable domain (remainder filled in from reference TRBV2 and TRBJ2-7): EPEVTQTPSHQVTQMGQEVILRCVPISNHLYFYWYRQILGQKVEFLVSFYNNEISEKSEIFDDQFSVERPDGSNFTLKIRSTKLEDSAMYFCASRGRRLVFGPGTRLTVT.

This clone is a singleton in its sample. CDR3 region: CASSFMVPDHNSPLHF. CDR3 DNA sequence: TGTGCCAGCAGCTTTATGGTGCCAGACCATAATTCACCCCTCCACTTT. V usage is TRBV11-2 and J usage is TRBJ1-6; D ambiguous. Germline-derived CDR1 and CDR2 are SGHAT and FQNNGV. V was clipped by 3 bases and J by 5 bases, with 14 bases between them. The CDR3 is 16 residues long.

The J gene is TRBJ2-5, the V gene TRBV30, with D hard to call. Germline V CDR1 and CDR2: GTSNPN, SVGIG (reference sequence). Trimming cost V 2 bases and J 9 bases, with 7 bases left between them. The CDR3 has 10 residues. The CDR3 region is CAWSLDAQYF. CDR3 bases: TGTGCCTGGAGTCTAGATGCCCAGTACTTC.

The chain has TRBV27 and TRBJ1-6; D gene uncertain. Germline V gene sequence: CDR1 MNHEY, CDR2 SMNVEV (reference sequence). The ends were cut back, 5 bases at V and 7 bases at J, with 15 bases in the middle. The CDR3 consists of 15 residues. The CDR3 DNA follows: TGTGCCAGCAGTCCCTTGCAGTTGGGGAATTCACCCCTCCACTTT. Its translation is CASSPLQLGNSPLHF.

This clone was detected only a few times. The chain employs TRBV4-1 and TRBJ2-5; 12 bases are a match to TRBD2. With V trimmed by 2 bases and J by 5 bases, 0 bases remained unmatched. The CDR3 is 14 residues long. Germline CDR1 MGHRA, CDR2 YSYEKL. The CDR3 nucleotides are TGCGCCAGCAGCCAAACTAGCGGGGGGGAGACCCAGTACTTC. It codes for CASSQTSGGETQYF.

This chain joins TRBV11-3 and TRBJ1-2; 8 bases agree with TRBD1. With V trimmed by 4 bases and J by 5 bases, 6 bases remained unmatched. CDR1 and CDR2 from the germline V gene are SGHNT and YENEEA. This CDR3 has 14 residues. As DNA, the CDR3 is TGTGCCAGCAGCTCAGGACAGGGATATTATGGCTACACCTTC. Translating it yields CASSSGQGYYGYTF.

The chain carries TRBV9 and TRBJ1-3; D not resolved. The germline V gene has CDR1 SGDLS and CDR2 YYNGEE. The CDR3 is 16 amino acids. Trimming took off 2 bases at V and 0 bases at J, with 12 bases between the two ends. CDR3 in amino acids: CASSVPPTDSGNTIYF. The CDR3, as DNA: TGTGCCAGCAGCGTTCCACCGACGGACTCTGGAAACACCATATATTTT. The full variable domain, with the rest looked up from reference TRBV9 and TRBJ1-3, is DSGVTQTPKHLITATGQRVTLRCSPRSGDLSVYWYQQSLDQGLQFLIQYYNGEERAKGNILERFSAQQFPDLHSELNLSSLELGDSALYFCASSVPPTDSGNTIYFGEGSWLTVV.

The table lists this clone with a few counts. The chain recombines TRBV7-9 with TRBJ2-1; TRBD1 might be the D (6 bases). In germline, CDR1 is SEHNR, CDR2 FQNEAQ (reference sequence). Trimming took off 1 base at V and 4 bases at J, with 14 bases between the two ends. The CDR3 loop spans 16 amino acids. CDR3 nucleotide sequence: TGTGCCAGCAGCTTAGAAAGGACAGTCCTATACAATGAGCAGTTCTTC. Protein: CASSLERTVLYNEQFF.

The chain links TRBV13 to TRBJ2-1; weak D call: TRBD1 (7 bases). Germline V CDR1 and CDR2: PRHDT, FYEKMQ (reference sequence). V lost 5 bases to trimming and J lost 0 bases, with 14 bases between them. The CDR3 sequence is 16 residues long. The CDR3 region is CASSAGGLGSYNEQFF. For the CDR3, the DNA is TGTGCCAGCAGCGCAGGGGGGCTTGGCTCCTACAATGAGCAGTTCTTC. The variable domain in full, with the rest retrieved from reference TRBV13 and TRBJ2-1, is AAGVIQSPRHLIKEKRETATLKCYPIPRHDTVYWYQQGPGQDPQFLISFYEKMQSDKGSIPDRFSAQQFSDYHSELNMSSLELGDSALYFCASSAGGLGSYNEQFFGPGTRLTVL.

V usage is TRBV25-1 and J usage is TRBJ1-1; D gene unclear. V shed 0 bases and J shed 0 bases, with 8 bases lying between them. The CDR3 is 15 residues long. Per the germline V gene, CDR1 is MGHDK and CDR2 is SYGVNS. CDR3 residues: CASSEYSAMNTEAFF. The CDR3 DNA is TGTGCCAGCAGTGAATACTCAGCCATGAACACTGAAGCTTTCTTT.

The rearrangement uses TRBV7-9 and TRBJ1-2; 7 bases agree with TRBD1. CDR3 length: 14 residues. The V and J ends lost 0 bases and 6 bases, in that order; junction bases with no gene match: 4. Germline V gene data show CDR1 as SEHNR and CDR2 as FQNEAQ (reference sequence). CDR3 region: CASSLAQGVDGYTF. CDR3 in DNA: TGTGCCAGCAGCTTAGCGCAGGGGGTTGATGGCTACACCTTC.

The V and J genes are TRBV2 and TRBJ1-6; TRBD1 matches 8 bases. The CDR3 is 15 amino acids. CDR1 is SNHLY and CDR2 is FYNNEI in the germline V gene. J was trimmed by 7 bases and V by 6 bases; bases with no gene match: 8. The CDR3 nucleotides are TGTGCCAGCAGGGTCGGACAGGGAAAGAATTCACCCCTCCACTTT. This codes for CASRVGQGKNSPLHF.

This chain uses TRBV30 with TRBJ2-7; D is possibly TRBD2 (6 bases). Trimming cost V 0 bases and J 6 bases, with 9 bases left between them. The germline V gene encodes CDR1 GTSNPN and CDR2 SVGIG (reference sequence). CDR3 length: 12 amino acids. The CDR3 is CAWSVAGREQYF. CDR3 in DNA: TGTGCCTGGAGTGTGGCGGGACGCGAGCAGTACTTC. The variable domain in full, completed from reference TRBV30 and TRBJ2-7, reads SQTIHQWPATLVQPVGSPLSLECTVEGTSNPNLYWYRQAAGRGLQLLFYSVGIGQISSEVPQNLSASRPQDRQFILSSKKLLLSDSGFYLCAWSVAGREQYFGPGTRLTVT.

This sequence joins TRBV14 and TRBJ1-2, with D possibly TRBD1 on 5 matching bases. The CDR3 spans 13 residues. The V gene's germline CDR1 is SGHDN and CDR2 FVKESK. V lost 4 bases to trimming and J lost 6 bases, with 12 bases between them. The CDR3 nucleotides read TGTGCCAGCAGCCCTGGAAGGGGTAATGGCTACACCTTC. Its protein product is CASSPGRGNGYTF. The full variable domain, with the rest looked up from reference TRBV14 and TRBJ1-2, is EAGVTQFPSHSVIEKGQTVTLRCDPISGHDNLYWYRRVMGKEIKFLLHFVKESKQDESGMPNNRFLAERTGGTYSTLKVQPAELEDSGVYFCASSPGRGNGYTFGSGTRLTVV.

V usage is TRBV4-2 and J usage is TRBJ2-3; 10 nucleotides line up with TRBD2. The CDR3 consists of 15 residues. V dropped 1 base and J dropped 10; count of bases not matched to a gene: 8. Germline V gives CDR1 LGHNA, CDR2 YNFKEQ. CDR3 loop: CASSQAAGGGEPQYF. DNA for the CDR3: TGTGCCAGCAGCCAAGCAGCGGGGGGGGGAGAGCCGCAGTATTTT.

This clone was seen just once. Germline is not matched at one junction end, which may reflect a read error. This chain links TRBV6-5 with TRBJ2-7; perhaps D is TRBD1 or TRBD2 (5 bases each). This CDR3 is 13 amino acids long. In germline, CDR1 is MNHEY, CDR2 SVGAGI. The CDR3 loop is CASGQSRIRDEHF. CDR3 in DNA: TGTGCCAGCGGGCAATCTAGAATAAGGGACGAACACTTC.

This clone was picked up a small number of times. The chain uses TRBV18 and TRBJ2-5; D might be TRBD2 (6 bases). From germline, CDR1 is KGHSH and CDR2 LQKENI. This CDR3 has 16 amino acids. The germline V and J ends were trimmed by 6 bases and 4 bases, with 21 bases remaining between them. Here the CDR3 DNA reads TGTGCCAGCTCCCTGGGGCAACGGGGGATTCGAGAGACCCAGTACTTC. Translation: CASSLGQRGIRETQYF.

The genes are TRBV29-1 and TRBJ1-4; possibly TRBD1 for D (6 bases). The V gene lost 4 bases and the J gene lost 7 bases, with 13 bases spanning the gap. CDR1 and CDR2 from the germline V gene are SQVTM and ANQGSEA. This CDR3 region has 13 residues. This CDR3 is CSVVTGAGEKLFF. The DNA for the CDR3 is TGCAGCGTTGTGACGGGGGCAGGTGAAAAACTGTTTTTT. The full variable domain, with the rest looked up from reference TRBV29-1 and TRBJ1-4, is SAVISQKPSRDICQRGTSLTIQCQVDSQVTMMFWYRQQPGQSLTLIATANQGSEATYESGFVIDKFPISRPNLTFSTLTVSNMSPEDSSIYLCSVVTGAGEKLFFGSGTQLSVL.